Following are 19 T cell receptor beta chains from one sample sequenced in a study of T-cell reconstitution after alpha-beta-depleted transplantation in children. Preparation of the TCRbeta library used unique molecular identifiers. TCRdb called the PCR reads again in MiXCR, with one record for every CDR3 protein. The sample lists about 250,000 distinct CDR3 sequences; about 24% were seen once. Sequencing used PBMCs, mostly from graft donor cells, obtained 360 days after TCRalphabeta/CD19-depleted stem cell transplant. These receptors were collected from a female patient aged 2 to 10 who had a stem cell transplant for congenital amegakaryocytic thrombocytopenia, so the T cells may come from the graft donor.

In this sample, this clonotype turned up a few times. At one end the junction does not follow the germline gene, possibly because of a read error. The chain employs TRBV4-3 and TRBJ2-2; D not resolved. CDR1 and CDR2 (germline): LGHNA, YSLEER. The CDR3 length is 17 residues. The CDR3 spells CASSQIGRWGNTGELFF. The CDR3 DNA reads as TGCGCCAGCAGCCAAATCGGACGGTGGGGAAACACCGGCGAGCTGTTTTTT.

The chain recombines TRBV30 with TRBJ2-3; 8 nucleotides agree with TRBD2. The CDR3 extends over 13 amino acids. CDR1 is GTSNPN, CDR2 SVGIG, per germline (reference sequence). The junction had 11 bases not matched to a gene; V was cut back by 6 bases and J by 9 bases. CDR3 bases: TGTGCCTGTGGCCGGGGGGGTAGGGGGACGCAGTATTTT. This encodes CACGRGGRGTQYF.

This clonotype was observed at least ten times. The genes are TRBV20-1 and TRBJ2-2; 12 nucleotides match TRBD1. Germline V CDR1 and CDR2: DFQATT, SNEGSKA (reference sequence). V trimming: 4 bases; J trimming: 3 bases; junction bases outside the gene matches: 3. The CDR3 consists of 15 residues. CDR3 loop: CSATGQGADTGELFF. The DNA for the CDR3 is TGCAGTGCTACGGGACAGGGGGCGGACACCGGGGAGCTGTTTTTT.

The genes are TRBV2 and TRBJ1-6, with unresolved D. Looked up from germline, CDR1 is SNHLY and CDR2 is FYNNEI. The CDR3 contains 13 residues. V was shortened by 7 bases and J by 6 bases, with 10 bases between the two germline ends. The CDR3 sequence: CASIPRFNSPLHF. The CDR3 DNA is TGTGCCAGCATCCCGCGCTTTAATTCACCCCTCCACTTT.

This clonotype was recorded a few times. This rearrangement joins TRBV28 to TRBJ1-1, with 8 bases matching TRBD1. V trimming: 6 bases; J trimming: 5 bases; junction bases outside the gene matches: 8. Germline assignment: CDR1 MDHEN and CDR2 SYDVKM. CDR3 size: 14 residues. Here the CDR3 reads CASSPGQENTEAFF. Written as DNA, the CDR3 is TGTGCCAGCAGCCCGGGACAGGAGAATACTGAAGCTTTCTTT.

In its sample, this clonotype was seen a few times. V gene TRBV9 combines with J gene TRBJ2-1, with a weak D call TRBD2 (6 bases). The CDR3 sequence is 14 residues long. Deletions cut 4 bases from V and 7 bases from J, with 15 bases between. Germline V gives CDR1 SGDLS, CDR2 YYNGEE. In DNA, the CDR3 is TGTGCCAGCAGCTCGTCTTCCCGGGGGAATGAGCAGTTCTTC. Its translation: CASSSSSRGNEQFF.

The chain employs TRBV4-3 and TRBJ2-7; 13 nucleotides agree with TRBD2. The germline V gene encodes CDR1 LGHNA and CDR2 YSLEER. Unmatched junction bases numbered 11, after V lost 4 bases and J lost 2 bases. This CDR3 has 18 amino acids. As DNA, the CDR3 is TGCGCCAGCAGCCGACGACTAGCGGGAGGATCAGGTGCCTACGAGCAGTACTTC. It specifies CASSRRLAGGSGAYEQYF.

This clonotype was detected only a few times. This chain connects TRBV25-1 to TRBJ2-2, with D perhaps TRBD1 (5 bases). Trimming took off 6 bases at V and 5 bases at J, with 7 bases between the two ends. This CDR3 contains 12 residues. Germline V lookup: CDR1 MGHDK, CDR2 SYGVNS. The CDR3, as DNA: TGTGCCAGCAGCCAGGGAACCGGGGAGCTGTTTTTT. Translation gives CASSQGTGELFF.

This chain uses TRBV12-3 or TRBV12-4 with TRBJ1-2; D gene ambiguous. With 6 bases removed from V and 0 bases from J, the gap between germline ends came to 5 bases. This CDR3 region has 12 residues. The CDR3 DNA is TGTGCCAGCAGAGGTTCTAACTATGGCTACACCTTC. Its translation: CASRGSNYGYTF.

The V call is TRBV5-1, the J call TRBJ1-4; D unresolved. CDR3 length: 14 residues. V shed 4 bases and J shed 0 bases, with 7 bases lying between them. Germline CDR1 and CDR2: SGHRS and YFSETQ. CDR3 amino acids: CASSIWSTNEKLFF. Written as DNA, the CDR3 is TGCGCCAGCAGCATCTGGTCAACTAATGAAAAACTGTTTTTT.

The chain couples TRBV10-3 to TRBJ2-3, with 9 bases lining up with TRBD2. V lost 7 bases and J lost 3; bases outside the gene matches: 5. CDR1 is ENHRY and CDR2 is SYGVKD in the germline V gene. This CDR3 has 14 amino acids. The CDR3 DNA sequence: TGTGCCATCAACCCTAGCGGGACTACAGATACGCAGTATTTT. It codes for CAINPSGTTDTQYF.

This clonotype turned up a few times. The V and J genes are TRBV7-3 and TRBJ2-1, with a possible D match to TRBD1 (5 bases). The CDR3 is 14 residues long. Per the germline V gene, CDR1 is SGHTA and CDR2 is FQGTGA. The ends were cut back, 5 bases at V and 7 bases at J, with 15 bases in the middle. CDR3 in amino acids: CASSTADSRNEQFF. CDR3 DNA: TGTGCCAGCAGCACCGCAGACAGCAGGAATGAGCAGTTCTTC.

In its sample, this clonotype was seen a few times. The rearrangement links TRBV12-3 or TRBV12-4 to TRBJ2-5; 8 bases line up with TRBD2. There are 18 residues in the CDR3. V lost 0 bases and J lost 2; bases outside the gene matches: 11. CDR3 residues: CASSLARGGRAAQETQYF. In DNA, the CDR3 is TGTGCCAGCAGTTTAGCGCGCGGGGGGCGAGCAGCTCAAGAGACCCAGTACTTC.

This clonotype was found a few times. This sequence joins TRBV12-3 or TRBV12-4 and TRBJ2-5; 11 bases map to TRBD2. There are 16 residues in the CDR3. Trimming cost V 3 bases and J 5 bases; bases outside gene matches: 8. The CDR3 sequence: CASSFVWGLAVETQYF. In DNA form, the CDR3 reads TGTGCCAGCAGTTTTGTTTGGGGACTAGCGGTCGAGACCCAGTACTTC.

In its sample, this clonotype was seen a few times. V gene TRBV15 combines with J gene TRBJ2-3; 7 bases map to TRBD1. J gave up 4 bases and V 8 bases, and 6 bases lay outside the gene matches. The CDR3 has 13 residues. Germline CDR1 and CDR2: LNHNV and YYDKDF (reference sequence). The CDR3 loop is CATGKGAADTQYF. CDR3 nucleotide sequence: TGTGCCACCGGGAAGGGGGCCGCAGATACGCAGTATTTT.

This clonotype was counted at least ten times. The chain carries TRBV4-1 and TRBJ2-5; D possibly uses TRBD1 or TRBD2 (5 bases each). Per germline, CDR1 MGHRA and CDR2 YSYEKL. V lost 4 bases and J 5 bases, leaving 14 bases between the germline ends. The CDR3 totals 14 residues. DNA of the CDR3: TGCGCCAGCAGCCGTCTATGGGGGTTGGAGACCCAGTACTTC. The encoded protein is CASSRLWGLETQYF.

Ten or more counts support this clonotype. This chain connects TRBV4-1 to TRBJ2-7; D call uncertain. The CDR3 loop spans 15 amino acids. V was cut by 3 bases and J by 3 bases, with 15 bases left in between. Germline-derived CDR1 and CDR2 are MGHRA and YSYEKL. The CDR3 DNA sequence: TGCGCCAGCAGCCACGGCCTAAGTGAGATCTACGAGCAGTACTTC. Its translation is CASSHGLSEIYEQYF.

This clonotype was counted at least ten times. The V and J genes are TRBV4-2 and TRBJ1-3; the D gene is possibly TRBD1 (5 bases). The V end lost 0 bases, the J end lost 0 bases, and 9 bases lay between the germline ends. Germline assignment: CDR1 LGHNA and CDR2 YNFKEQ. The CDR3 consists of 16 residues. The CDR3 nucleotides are TGTGCCAGCAGCCAAGAAATTGGGGGCTCTGGAAACACCATATATTTT. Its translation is CASSQEIGGSGNTIYF.

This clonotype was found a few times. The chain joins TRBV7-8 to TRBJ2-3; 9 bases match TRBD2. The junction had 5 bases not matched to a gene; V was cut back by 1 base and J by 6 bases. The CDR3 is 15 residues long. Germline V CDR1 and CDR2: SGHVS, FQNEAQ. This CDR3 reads CASSLEAGGGDTQYF. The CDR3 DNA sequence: TGTGCCAGCAGCTTAGAGGCGGGAGGGGGCGATACGCAGTATTTT.